Listed below are T cell receptor beta chains from one sample, sequenced in a study of OX40 agonist ivuxolimab in advanced cancers. This table comes from immunoSEQ multiplex PCR, and its TCRdb copy is limited to in-frame clones, with some not included. Among under 65,000 clones, 85% were seen once, and the ten largest hold over 20%. Sequences were derived from CD4+ or CD8+ T cells sorted from blood, sampled in a trial of the OX40 agonist ivuxolimab. These receptors originate from an adult with an advanced solid tumor such as melanoma, head and neck, liver or kidney cancer. The CDR3 runs from the conserved cysteine through the conserved F or W. The order of the fields is clone size, V gene, J gene, D gene, CDR3 DNA, CDR3 protein. The D gene is left open where the match is weak. Rows give clone size only sometimes, using once, few, many, or a class for an expanded clone.

large	TRBV5-8	TRBJ2-7	.	TGTGCCAGCAGCTTTCGCCAGGACCGAGAAGCCTACGAGCAGTACTTC	CASSFRQDREAYEQYF
.	TRBV10-3	TRBJ2-2	TRBD1	TGTGCCATCAGTGAGTCATTTGACAGGGCCACCGGGGAGCTGTTTTTT	CAISESFDRATGELFF
.	TRBV6-5	TRBJ1-2	.	TGTGCCAGCAGTTACGGGCCATTCTATGGCTACACCTTC	CASSYGPFYGYTF
.	TRBV2	TRBJ1-2	.	TGTGCCAGCAGTCCCAACGGGGGACCCCATGGCTACACCTTC	CASSPNGGPHGYTF
.	TRBV5-6	TRBJ1-1	.	TGTGCCAGCAGCCCCTCTCCCCGTTTGACAGGCCTCATGAACACTGAAGCTTTCTTT	CASSPSPRLTGLMNTEAFF
once	TRBV19	TRBJ1-2	.	TGTGCCAGTAGTCCCTCCCCGGGCGGCTATGGCTACACCTTC	CASSPSPGGYGYTF
.	TRBV7-6	TRBJ2-1	.	TGTGCCAGCAGCCCACCTCCAGGGTACAATGAGCAGTTCTTC	CASSPPPGYNEQFF
few	TRBV28	TRBJ1-5	.	TGTGCCAGCAGAGAGAACAGGGGCAATCAGCCCCAGCATTTT	CASRENRGNQPQHF
.	TRBV6-5	TRBJ2-2	.	TGTGCCAGCAGGGACCTCACCGGGGAGCTGTTTTTT	CASRDLTGELFF
.	TRBV6-5	TRBJ1-2	.	TGTGCCAGCGCCCCCAGCTATGGCTACACCTTC	CASAPSYGYTF
.	TRBV4-2	TRBJ1-5	.	TGTGCCAGCAGCCAAGATCTTATAGGAACCGTATGGGGGGACTCGCTGATCCAGCCCCAGCATTTT	CASSQDLIGTVWGDSLIQPQHF
.	TRBV5-6	TRBJ1-2	.	TGTGCCAGCAGCTTATGGAATTTAGGGTATGGCTACACCTTC	CASSLWNLGYGYTF
.	TRBV11-2	TRBJ2-7	TRBD1	TGTGCCAGCAGCCGAGAGGGGACAGGGCGCTCCTACGAGCAGTACTTC	CASSREGTGRSYEQYF
once	TRBV28	TRBJ2-5	TRBD1	TGTGCCAGCAGTCAAGCATTCCCGGACAGGGGGTTGTGGGAGACCCAGTACTTC	CASSQAFPDRGLWETQYF
.	TRBV4-3	TRBJ1-1	.	TGCGCCAGCAGCCAAGTGGCCCACGCAAACACTGAAGCTTTCTTT	CASSQVAHANTEAFF
.	TRBV9	TRBJ2-7	.	TGTGCCAGCAGCCAGACGCCAGGGGTGCACGAGCAGTACTTC	CASSQTPGVHEQYF
.	TRBV19	TRBJ1-5	.	TGTGCCAGTAGTATGGTTAGCAATCAGCCCCAGCATTTT	CASSMVSNQPQHF
.	TRBV7-9	TRBJ1-1	.	TGTGCCAGCAGCTTAGGGGGATCAGGGAGGGTGAACACTGAAGCTTTCTTT	CASSLGGSGRVNTEAFF
.	TRBV12-5	TRBJ2-3	.	TGTGCTAGTGGTTCCGATACTTTTAGCACAGATACGCAGTATTTT	CASGSDTFSTDTQYF
.	TRBV5-4	TRBJ2-5	TRBD1	TGTGCCAGCAGCGGGCAGGGGGACAGGGGGCTCGAGACCCAGTACTTC	CASSGQGDRGLETQYF
.	TRBV4-2	TRBJ1-1	.	TGTGCCAGCAGCTCTACAGGGCTCTCCCCTGAAGCTTTCTTT	CASSSTGLSPEAFF
.	TRBV15	TRBJ1-1	.	TGTGCCACCAGCAGAGAAAGCGGCCTGAACACTGAAGCTTTCTTT	CATSRESGLNTEAFF
.	TRBV10-3	TRBJ2-2	.	TGTGCCATCAACAAAGAGGCGAACACCGGGGAGCTGTTTTTT	CAINKEANTGELFF
.	TRBV6-5	TRBJ2-2	TRBD1	TGTGCCACCACAGGGGGCGACGACACCGGGGAGCTGTTTTTT	CATTGGDDTGELFF
few	TRBV19	TRBJ2-7	.	TGTGCCAGTAGTCCCACGCTTTGGCCTCCAACCGTGACCTACGAGCAGTACTTC	CASSPTLWPPTVTYEQYF
.	TRBV9	TRBJ1-2	.	TGTGCCAGCAGCGTAGAGCGGGGGGCGCGTGGCTACACCTTC	CASSVERGARGYTF
.	TRBV5-4	TRBJ1-1	.	TGTGCCAGCAGCCTAACAGGTTACACTGAAGCTTTCTTT	CASSLTGYTEAFF
.	TRBV11-2	TRBJ1-5	.	TGTGCCAGCAGCTTAGCTTTGGGAGAGCCCCAGCATTTT	CASSLALGEPQHF
.	TRBV21-1	TRBJ2-7	.	TGTGCCAGCAGCCCCAGAAAGGGACAGGGGGTCTACGAGCAGTACTTC	CASSPRKGQGVYEQYF
.	TRBV11-2	TRBJ1-1	.	TGTGCCAGCAGCTTATCCCCAGGGGTGGGAGCTTTCTTT	CASSLSPGVGAFF
.	TRBV4-3	TRBJ1-1	TRBD1	TGCGCCAGCAGCCAAGTGCCGGGACAGGGGCTTTTTGAAACTGAAGCTTTCTTT	CASSQVPGQGLFETEAFF
.	TRBV4-3	TRBJ2-3	.	TGCGCCAGCAGCCAAGGGGTAGGGTATACCAATACAGATACGCAGTATTTT	CASSQGVGYTNTDTQYF
.	TRBV11-3	TRBJ2-1	.	TGTGCCAGCAGCTTATGGGGGTACAATGAGCAGTTCTTC	CASSLWGYNEQFF
once	TRBV7-8	TRBJ1-1	.	TGTGCCAGCAGCTTCTTCGACAGGAACACTGAAGCTTTCTTT	CASSFFDRNTEAFF
.	TRBV30	TRBJ1-2	TRBD1	TGTGCCTGGAGTTCTGGACAGGGAGCGGCAAACTATGGCTACACCTTC	CAWSSGQGAANYGYTF
.	TRBV27	TRBJ2-1	TRBD2	TGTGCCATCGGGACTAGTCGTTACAATGAGCAGTTCTTC	CAIGTSRYNEQFF
.	TRBV28	TRBJ1-5	.	TGTGCCAGCAGTATCCAATCTAACAATCAGCCCCAGCATTTT	CASSIQSNNQPQHF
.	TRBV5-1	TRBJ2-2	TRBD1	TGCGCCAGCAGCTGGGGACAGGAGAACACCGGGGAGCTGTTTTTT	CASSWGQENTGELFF
.	TRBV4-3	TRBJ1-2	.	TGCGCCAGCAGCCAAGAGGGGGGGGGCGACGGCTACACCTTC	CASSQEGGGDGYTF
.	TRBV28	TRBJ2-3	TRBD1	TGTGCCAGCAGTTTGAGGTGGGCAGACAGGGTAGGTGGCACAGATACGCAGTATTTT	CASSLRWADRVGGTDTQYF
.	TRBV4-1	TRBJ1-1	.	TGCGCCAGCAGCCAAGATGGAGAGAACACTGAAGCTTTCTTT	CASSQDGENTEAFF
few	TRBV4-3	TRBJ2-7	.	TGCGCCAGCAGCCAAGATAAAAGGGCCCTGGGCGAGCAGTACTTC	CASSQDKRALGEQYF
.	TRBV27	TRBJ2-7	.	TGTGCCAGCAGCCCAGGGAGAGGCTACGAGCAGTACTTC	CASSPGRGYEQYF
.	TRBV9	TRBJ1-4	TRBD1	TGTGCCAGCAGCGCGGGACAGGGTAATGAAAAACTGTTTTTT	CASSAGQGNEKLFF
.	TRBV29-1	TRBJ1-2	TRBD1	TGCAGCGTTGAAAACTCGGACAGGGATAACGGCTACACCTTC	CSVENSDRDNGYTF
.	TRBV4-2	TRBJ1-1	.	TGTGCCAGCAGCCAAGAGGTAAACACTGAAGCTTTCTTT	CASSQEVNTEAFF
once	TRBV9	TRBJ1-2	.	TGTGCCAGCAGCGTGCCAGGGGCCATGGGCTACACCTTC	CASSVPGAMGYTF
.	TRBV4-1	TRBJ1-2	TRBD1	TGCGCCAGCAGCTCCGGGACAGGGACGGTGAGCACCTTC	CASSSGTGTVSTF
few	TRBV28	TRBJ2-5	.	TGTGCCAGCAGTTCGGGAGTTGAGACCCAGTACTTC	CASSSGVETQYF
.	TRBV4-3	TRBJ2-1	.	TGCGCCAGCAGCCAAGAGGACACGACCTACAATGAGCAGTTCTTC	CASSQEDTTYNEQFF
.	TRBV6-5	TRBJ2-5	TRBD2	TGTGCCACCCGGGGGGTTGGAGAGACCCAGTACTTC	CATRGVGETQYF
.	TRBV27	TRBJ1-1	.	TGTGCCAGCAGTTTATCCGGGTGGACTGAAGCTTTCTTT	CASSLSGWTEAFF
.	TRBV4-3	TRBJ2-1	TRBD2	TGCGCCAGCAGCCAAGGACTAGCGGGGGGAGATGAGCAGTTCTTC	CASSQGLAGGDEQFF
.	TRBV4-1	TRBJ1-1	.	TGCGCCAGCAGCCAAGTGCCAGGGAACACTGAAGCTTTCTTT	CASSQVPGNTEAFF
once	TRBV7-9	TRBJ2-1	.	TGTGCCAGCAGGGGCGGGGCAGGGCCCTACAATGAGCAGTTCTTC	CASRGGAGPYNEQFF